This TCR beta chain came from a study of T cells expressing NK-cell markers. Reprocessing the 5' RACE reads, TCRdb reports a single entry for every CDR3 protein and omits DNA. Its listing shows some 410,000 distinct CDR3 sequences. Per germline, CDR1 KGHSH and CDR2 LQKENI. This CDR3 is 15 amino acids long. This receptor was obtained from a woman between 18 and 70 years old in good health. The chain joins TRBV18 to TRBJ2-2; without DNA, the TCRdb call of TRBD2 cannot be checked. The specimen was blood T cells: a sorted CD56 or NKG2C T cell subset, CD4+ or CD8+ T cells, or bulk PBMC T cells (not recorded which). The CDR3 is CASSPILAGTGELFF.